This T cell receptor beta chain was recovered during a study of cytomegalovirus exposure and HLA in healthy donors. With 60 Vbeta and 13 Jbeta primers, the PCR was carried out. The repertoire was sequenced with immunoSEQ multiplex PCR; TCRdb's copy has only in-frame clones and lacks some. This repertoire includes 140,000 to 150,000 clones. CDR1 and CDR2 (germline): SQVTM, ANQGSEA. The V gene lost 8 bases and the J gene lost 3 bases, with 17 bases spanning the gap. This CDR3 is 13 amino acids long. The sequenced material came from PBMCs. The chain links TRBV29-1 to TRBJ2-7; maybe TRBD2 (5 bases). This TCR was recovered from a male donor in good health and CMV-seronegative. CDR3 coding DNA: TGCAGCATAAGGACGGGATCCCTCTACGAGCAGTACTTC. This translates into CSIRTGSLYEQYF.